This T cell receptor beta chain is drawn from a study of tumor and adjacent non-tumor tissue in lung cancer. The study, taken as a whole, reports: Top 100 clones took a larger repertoire share in normal lung. Compared with tumor, normal lung showed significantly lower TCR diversity.

The template was RNA from unsorted bulk tissue. The normal lung tissue was taken more than 3 cm from the tumor edge. A modified ARM-PCR protocol with three rounds of nested PCR amplified TCRbeta. TCRdb re-called the multiplex PCR reads through MiXCR, storing one row per CDR3 protein. The data show more than 55,000 distinct CDR3 sequences, around 76% seen once. The ends lost 6 bases at V and 4 bases at J; junction bases unmatched: 13. CDR1 is DFQATT, CDR2 SNEGSKA, per germline (reference sequence). The CDR3 spans 15 residues. As for this clonotype: The target antigen is unknown.

V and J are TRBV20-1 and TRBJ2-7, with 9 bases matching TRBD2. The sequence derives from a man aged 60 to 75 with non-small cell lung cancer. The sample comprised distant non-tumor lung tissue. The CDR3, as DNA: TGCAGTGCCGGCGACCCGGGACTAGCCGAATACGAGCAGTACTTC. Encoded protein: CSAGDPGLAEYEQYF.